Given below is one T cell receptor (beta chain) in context. Compared with germline, one end of the junction differs, possibly owing to a read error. These data are taken from a study of blood T cell repertoires in COVID-19. Germline V lookup: CDR1 SGHRS, CDR2 YFSETQ. The CDR3 is 15 residues long. Assay used: immunoSEQ multiplex PCR; TCRdb lists only in-frame clones, some missing. The data contain roughly 41,000 clones, about 90% of them singletons. This sequence joins TRBV5-1 and TRBJ2-7; 11 bases map to TRBD2. This receptor was taken from a man aged 55 to 70 with active or convalescent COVID-19. Sequencing was done on a sample of peripheral blood. The CDR3: CASSQLAGGSFEQYF. CDR3 in DNA: TGCGCCAGCAGCCAGTTAGCGGGAGGGTCCTTCGAGCAGTACTTC.